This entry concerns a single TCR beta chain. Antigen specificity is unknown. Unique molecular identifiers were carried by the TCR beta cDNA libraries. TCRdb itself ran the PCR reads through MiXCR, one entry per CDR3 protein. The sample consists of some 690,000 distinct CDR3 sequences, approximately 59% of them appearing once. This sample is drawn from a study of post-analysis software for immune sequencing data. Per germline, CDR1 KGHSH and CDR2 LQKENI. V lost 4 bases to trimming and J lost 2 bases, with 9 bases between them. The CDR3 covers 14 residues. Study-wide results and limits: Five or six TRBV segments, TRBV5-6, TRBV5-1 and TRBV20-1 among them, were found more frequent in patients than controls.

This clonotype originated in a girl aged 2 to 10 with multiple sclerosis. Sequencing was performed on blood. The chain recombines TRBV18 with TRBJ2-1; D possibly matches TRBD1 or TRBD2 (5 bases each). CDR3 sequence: CASSRGDPYNEQFF. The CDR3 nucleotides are TGTGCCAGCTCACGAGGGGATCCCTACAATGAGCAGTTCTTC. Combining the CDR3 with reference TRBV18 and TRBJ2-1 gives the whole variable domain NAGVMQNPRHLVRRRGQEARLRCSPMKGHSHVYWYRQLPEEGLKFMVYLQKENIIDESGMPKERFSAEFPKEGPSILRIQQVVRGDSAAYFCASSRGDPYNEQFFGPGTRLTVL.